This TCR beta chain appears in the sequencing data of a study of CD8 T cells in acute hepatitis C reinfection (dated by TCRdb to the early 2020s). At the level of the whole study: The TCRbeta repertoire of CD8+ T cells specific for the HCV NS3-1073 epitope was profiled during acute infection and after viral clearance. Several spontaneous resolvers provided paired acute and follow-up samples. Beyond this particular receptor, the publication reports: No follow-up repertoires were available for chronically infected subjects, since NS3-1073 specific cells were too rare to be sorted. TRBV04 and TRBV06 gene families were preferentially used in all groups, and this usage was not explained by overrepresentation in the naive pool. Because bulk sequencing covered only the TCRbeta chain, the alphabeta pairing of the public clonotypes could not be determined. Some 13 public clonotypes were identified irrespective of outcome, and one of the public clonotypes used V04-02/J02-02. It was rare for CDR3 sequences to be shared with other epitopes, and exact matching may have been limited by differing sequencing approaches. High diversity was observed in NS3-1073 specific repertoires, and no significant differences in diversity were found between acute resolver, follow-up resolver and acute chronic samples.

Trimming at the junction amounts to 6 bases on V and 8 bases on J, and the germline ends lie 19 bases apart. The germline V gene sets CDR1 to MGHRA and CDR2 to YSYEKL. Including the terminal cysteine and phenylalanine, the CDR3 comprises 14 residues. Only the CDR3 part of the read is kept: 42 bases, read in frame from the first base. This clone was seen more than once but under ten times. What this receptor recognizes is not known. It has no much larger one-base neighbor in the sample; base qualities were not kept. Genomic DNA was extracted from the FACS-sorted cells, and the TCRbeta chains were sequenced by the commercial immunoSEQ service. As for the original processing: Repertoire data were analyzed with ImmunoSEQ Analyzer software v3.0 and R v3.5.1. Only productive rearrangements were analyzed, as sequences containing stop codons or out-of-frame rearrangements were removed. The sequencing provider supplied the Simpson diversity, Shannon entropy, CDR3 length and nucleotide addition metrics. Clonotypes were categorized by frequency as dominant, sub-dominant, low or lowest abundance, and clonotypes below 0.1% were excluded from most analyses. A CDR3 amino acid clonotype was called public if the clonotype appeared in at least two subjects at a cumulative frequency of at least 0.5%. TCRdb mirrors the immuneACCESS table, restricted to in-frame sequences. Some clones are absent from its copies; in checked studies, under half trace to an unresolved V gene, and the reason for the others is unknown. That table is the source of V, J and clone size, and D and trimming were worked out from the DNA. This sample is represented by 30,000 to 45,000 clones; approximately 83% of them were singletons. The top ten constitute roughly 9.8% of the sample.

The time point label of this sample denotes: naive CD8 control sorted from an acute-time-point sample. Enrolled in the Montreal Hepatitis C Cohort (HEPCO) in Canada, the donors were people who inject drugs, and these donors were followed every 3 months. A positive HCV RNA or antibody test that followed a negative test within the previous 24 weeks was the definition used for acute primary HCV infection. Surface staining used CD3, CD8 and CD45RO antibodies, with an aqua fixable dye to exclude dead cells. Under 10 spontaneous resolvers, defined by HCV RNA clearance within 24 weeks, were included in the cohort. Negative selection by means of the MACS CD8+ T cell Isolation Kit yielded CD8+ T cells from peripheral blood mononuclear cells recovered from cryopreservation by thawing. Cells were sorted on a BD FACSAria II cell sorter.

The rearranged chain carries TRBV4-1 and TRBJ1-2; a weak D assignment points to TRBD1 (6 bases agree). Material for sequencing was naive CD8+ T cells from PBMCs. The meaning of the sample's cell subset or site label: sorted total naive CD45RO-negative CD8+ T cells. The receptor's source is a woman aged 18-29 years who spontaneously cleared hepatitis C infection. The CDR3 is CASSDPGGARGYTF. The nucleotides are TGCGCCAGCAGTGACCCCGGGGGGGCTCGGGGCTACACCTTC.